The 8 T cell receptor beta chains in this list originate from one sample, sequenced in a study of blood T cell repertoires in COVID-19. Assay: immunoSEQ multiplex PCR; the TCRdb copy retains only in-frame clones and omits some. The sample carries over 200,000 clones, 80% to 90% recorded once. The specimen was peripheral blood. These receptors were taken from a woman in her 50s with active or convalescent COVID-19.

CDR3 in DNA: TGTGCCAGCAGCGTAACGACAGGGAACTCTGGAAACACCATATATTTT. Its protein product is CASSVTTGNSGNTIYF. The chain combines TRBV9 with TRBJ1-3; 7 nucleotides agree with TRBD1. The CDR3 spans 16 residues. V gave up 1 base and J gave up 0 bases; unmatched junction bases: 4. Germline V gives CDR1 SGDLS, CDR2 YYNGEE.

The chain carries TRBV5-1 and TRBJ2-3; 10 bases match TRBD1. Germline V lookup: CDR1 SGHRS, CDR2 YFSETQ. The CDR3 has 15 amino acids. The junction had 7 bases not matched to a gene; V was cut back by 4 bases and J by 5 bases. CDR3 sequence reads: CASSLGQGGVDTQYF. The CDR3 bases are TGCGCCAGCAGCCTAGGACAGGGGGGAGTAGATACGCAGTATTTT.

This sequence joins TRBV27 and TRBJ1-6; the D gene is possibly TRBD1 (5 bases). The CDR3 spans 16 residues. Per germline, CDR1 MNHEY and CDR2 SMNVEV (reference sequence). V was trimmed by 4 bases and J by 0 bases, leaving 10 bases between them. CDR3 coding DNA: TGTGCCAGCAGTTCCCGACAGAGCTCCTATAATTCACCCCTCCACTTT. Its protein product is CASSSRQSSYNSPLHF.

A word on this clone: A read error may produce the germline difference seen at one junction end. The rearrangement links TRBV6-5 to TRBJ1-5, with a weak D call TRBD1 (5 bases). CDR3 size: 13 residues. Looked up from germline, CDR1 is MNHEY and CDR2 is SVGAGI. The CDR3 region is CASNRLDSGGFVF. The CDR3 DNA reads TGTGCCAGCAACCGACTCGACTCCGGGGGTTTCGTTTTT.

V is TRBV27 and J is TRBJ1-2; 8 nucleotides line up with TRBD1. The CDR3 is 15 residues long. V gave up 5 bases and J gave up 4 bases; unmatched junction bases: 9. Germline CDR1 reads MNHEY; CDR2 reads SMNVEV (reference sequence). DNA of the CDR3: TGTGCCAGCAGTCCAGACAGGGGAATAATCTATGGCTACACCTTC. It encodes CASSPDRGIIYGYTF.

The count of this clone is one. The chain combines TRBV20-1 with TRBJ2-5; a weak D match, TRBD2 (6 bases). Germline values: CDR1 DFQATT, CDR2 SNEGSKA (reference sequence). There are 13 residues in the CDR3. Trimming left V 3 bases short and J 5 bases short, with 13 bases between. The CDR3 sequence: CSASRGIWETQYF. The DNA for the CDR3 is TGCAGTGCTAGTCGGGGGATTTGGGAGACCCAGTACTTC.

This clone has just one count. This rearrangement joins TRBV3-1 (or the pseudogene TRBV3-2) to TRBJ1-2; possible D gene TRBD1, 5 bases. This CDR3 comprises 13 residues. Germline CDR1 is LGHDT and CDR2 is YNNKEL (reference sequence). V was pared by 3 bases and J by 8 bases, with 13 bases between. This CDR3 reads CASSHDQGSGYTF. The DNA for the CDR3 is TGTGCCAGCAGCCACGACCAGGGTAGCGGCTACACCTTC.

The chain uses TRBV5-6 and TRBJ2-2; 7 bases map to TRBD2. This CDR3 has 14 amino acids. V shed 4 bases, J shed 3 bases, and the junction held 3 bases outside the gene matches. Per germline, CDR1 SGHDT and CDR2 YYEEEE. The chain's CDR3 is CASSPTSHTGELFF. The CDR3 region has the DNA TGTGCCAGCAGCCCGACTAGCCACACCGGGGAGCTGTTTTTT.